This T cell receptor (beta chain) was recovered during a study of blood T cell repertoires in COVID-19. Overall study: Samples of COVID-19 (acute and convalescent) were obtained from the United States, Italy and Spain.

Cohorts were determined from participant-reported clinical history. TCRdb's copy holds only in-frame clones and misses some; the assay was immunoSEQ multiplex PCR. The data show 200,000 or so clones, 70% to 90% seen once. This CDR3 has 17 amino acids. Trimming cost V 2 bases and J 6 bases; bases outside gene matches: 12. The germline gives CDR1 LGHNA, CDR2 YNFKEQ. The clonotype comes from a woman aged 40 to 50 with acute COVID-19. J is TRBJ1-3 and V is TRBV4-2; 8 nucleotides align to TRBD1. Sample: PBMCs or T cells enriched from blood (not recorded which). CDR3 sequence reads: CASSQQYRQGPENTIYF. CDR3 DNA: TGTGCCAGCAGCCAACAATACCGACAGGGGCCGGAAAACACCATATATTTT.